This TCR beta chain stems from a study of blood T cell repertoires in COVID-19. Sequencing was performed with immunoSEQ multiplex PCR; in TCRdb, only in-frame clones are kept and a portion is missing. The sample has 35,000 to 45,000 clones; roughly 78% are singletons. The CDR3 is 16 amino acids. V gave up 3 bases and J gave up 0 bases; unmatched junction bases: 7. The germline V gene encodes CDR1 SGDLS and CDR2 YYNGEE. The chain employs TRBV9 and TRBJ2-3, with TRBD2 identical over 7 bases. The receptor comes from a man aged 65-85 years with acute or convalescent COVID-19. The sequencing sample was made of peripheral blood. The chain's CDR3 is CASSARLATSTDTQYF. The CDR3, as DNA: TGTGCCAGCAGCGCCCGACTAGCCACTAGCACAGATACGCAGTATTTT.